Listed here are 2 T cell receptor beta chains from one sample, sequenced in a study of blood T cell repertoires in COVID-19. Here immunoSEQ multiplex PCR was the method, and the copy in TCRdb shows in-frame clones only, minus some. The sample carries 250,000 or so clones, around 90% recorded once. Sample: PBMCs or T cells enriched from blood (not recorded which). The origin of the receptors is a man aged 45-65 years who had been exposed to COVID-19.

The chain uses TRBV28 and TRBJ1-6; 7 positions agree with TRBD1. Germline V CDR1 and CDR2: MDHEN, SYDVKM. After removal of 6 bases from V and 1 base from J, the junction contained 3 bases not matched to a gene. The CDR3 contains 15 residues. The CDR3 sequence is CASSLTGSYNSPLHF. In nucleotides, the CDR3 is TGTGCCAGCAGCCTGACAGGGTCCTATAATTCACCCCTCCACTTT.

Of note for this clone: Other DNA sequences in the same sample also yield this CDR3. The chain uses TRBV5-1 and TRBJ1-2; a weak D match, TRBD1 (5 bases). The V and J ends lost 0 bases and 5 bases respectively, with 5 bases between them. Germline V gene data show CDR1 as SGHRS and CDR2 as YFSETQ. The CDR3 has 12 residues. The CDR3, as DNA: TGCGCCAGCAGCTTGGCAGGGTATGGCTACACCTTC. Protein product: CASSLAGYGYTF.